This record looks at one T cell receptor beta chain sequence and its context. The entry originates in a study of blood T cell repertoires in COVID-19. The data were produced by immunoSEQ multiplex PCR, yet TCRdb's version contains in-frame clones alone and is incomplete. This table holds approximately 350,000 clones, 65% to 90% found once. The V and J ends lost 3 bases and 4 bases, in that order; junction bases with no gene match: 7. The CDR3 spans 15 residues. CDR1 is SGDLS and CDR2 is YYNGEE in the germline V gene. This chain joins TRBV9 and TRBJ1-5; 7 bases match TRBD1. This sequence originates from a woman aged 60-75 years with COVID-19, enrolled during active disease. The sample comprised peripheral blood. The CDR3 protein is CASSAGGWVNQPQHF. As DNA, the CDR3 is TGTGCCAGCAGCGCAGGGGGTTGGGTGAATCAGCCCCAGCATTTT.